The 10 T cell receptor beta chains in this list originate from one sample, sequenced in a study of CD8+CD57+ T cells in acquired aplastic anemia. It was genomic DNA that served as the template for profiling TCR beta VDJ and CDR3. TCRdb reprocessed the reads via MiXCR and lists one record per CDR3 protein. The sample shows about 120,000 distinct CDR3 sequences, 58% of them seen only once. Sequenced patients had shown CD8+CD57+ cell expansion by flow cytometry. Sequencing input: sorted CD4+, CD8+, or CD8+CD57+ T cells (not recorded which) from PBMCs. These receptors came from a human donor with aplastic anemia.

The chain joins TRBV14 to TRBJ2-6; TRBD1 matches at 11 bases. V trimming: 4 bases; J trimming: 4 bases; junction bases outside the gene matches: 12. Germline values: CDR1 SGHDN, CDR2 FVKESK. CDR3 length: 19 residues. This chain's CDR3 is CASSPLKGQGALGANVLTF. Here the CDR3 DNA reads TGTGCCAGCAGCCCATTAAAAGGACAGGGGGCGCTCGGGGCCAACGTCCTGACTTTC.

This clonotype was counted many times. This chain connects TRBV20-1 to TRBJ2-7; the match to TRBD2 covers 10 bases. The CDR3 totals 15 residues. Germline CDR1 DFQATT, CDR2 SNEGSKA (reference sequence). V lost 5 bases to trimming and J lost 4 bases; unmatched junction nucleotides: 11. The CDR3 is CSAHGLGLAVYEQYF. Here the CDR3 DNA reads TGCAGTGCTCATGGGCTCGGACTAGCGGTTTACGAGCAGTACTTC.

The V gene is TRBV11-2, the J gene TRBJ2-7; the match to TRBD1 covers 10 bases. Germline V gene lookup returns CDR1 SGHAT and CDR2 FQNNGV. The ends lost 1 base at V and 1 base at J; junction bases unmatched: 4. This CDR3 has 16 residues. The CDR3 nucleotides read TGTGCCAGCAGCTTAGGGGACAGGGGTAGGTCCTACGAGCAGTACTTC. Amino acid sequence: CASSLGDRGRSYEQYF.

This clonotype was seen only once. The limits of the CDR3 on the DNA are not certain, so only TCRdb's listed CDR3 is given. V usage is TRBV7-5 and J usage is TRBJ2-3. TRBV7-5 is given as a pseudogene. The CDR3 has 18 residues if both end residues are counted. The CDR3 protein is CISVPASTGPANTDTQYF.

The chain joins TRBV25-1 to TRBJ2-1; 8 nucleotides align to TRBD2. Looked up from germline, CDR1 is MGHDK and CDR2 is SYGVNS. This CDR3 region has 11 residues. Losses at the gene ends were 4 bases for V and 14 bases for J; bases not matched to a gene: 4. CDR3 in amino acids: CASSGGSGKFF. The CDR3 DNA follows: TGTGCCAGCAGTGGTGGTAGCGGGAAGTTCTTC. Based on the CDR3 plus reference TRBV25-1 and TRBJ2-1, the full variable domain is EADIYQTPRYLVIGTGKKITLECSQTMGHDKMYWYQQDPGMELHLIHYSYGVNSTEKGDLSSESTVSRIRTEHFPLTLESARPSHTSQYLCASSGGSGKFFGPGTRLTVL.

Turning to this clonotype: One end of the junction does not line up with germline, which may come from a read error. V usage is TRBV7-2 and J usage is TRBJ2-6; 7 nucleotides agree with TRBD1. CDR3 length: 15 residues. Germline V gene sequence: CDR1 SGHTA, CDR2 FQGNSA. CDR3 DNA: TGTGCCAGCAGCTCGACAGGGACCGGGGCCAACGTCCTGGCTTTC. Residues: CASSSTGTGANVLAF.

Ten or more counts support this clonotype. The chain joins TRBV3-1 to TRBJ1-1; D gene uncertain. From germline, CDR1 is LGHDT and CDR2 YNNKEL (reference sequence). The CDR3 loop spans 14 amino acids. V lost 1 base to trimming and J lost 7 bases, with 13 bases between them. The CDR3 protein is CASSQGGPVFEAFF. The DNA of the CDR3 is TGTGCCAGCAGCCAAGGTGGTCCAGTCTTTGAAGCTTTCTTT.

In this sample, this clonotype turned up once. This may be a read error: a much more frequent sequence differs by one nucleotide. The chain combines TRBV2 with TRBJ2-2; 14 bases line up with TRBD2. Unmatched junction bases numbered 6, after V lost 2 bases and J lost 7 bases. The CDR3 length is 17 residues. Germline V gene lookup returns CDR1 SNHLY and CDR2 FYNNEI. The CDR3 nucleotides read TGTGCCAGCAGTGAATTGGGACTAGCGGGAGACATCGGGGAGCTGTTTTTT. It codes for CASSELGLAGDIGELFF. Full variable domain (remainder filled in from reference TRBV2 and TRBJ2-2): EPEVTQTPSHQVTQMGQEVILRCVPISNHLYFYWYRQILGQKVEFLVSFYNNEISEKSEIFDDQFSVERPDGSNFTLKIRSTKLEDSAMYFCASSELGLAGDIGELFFGEGSRLTVL.

A few counts support this clonotype. J is TRBJ1-2 and V is TRBV24-1; TRBD1 matches 7 bases. The CDR3 is made up of 14 amino acids. Looked up from germline, CDR1 is KGHDR and CDR2 is SFDVKD. After removal of 4 bases from V and 3 bases from J, the junction contained 4 bases not matched to a gene. CDR3 nucleotide sequence: TGTGCCACCAGTGACCCTGGGACAGACTATGGCTACACCTTC. As protein: CATSDPGTDYGYTF.

This clonotype was picked up many times. The rearrangement joins TRBV29-1 to TRBJ1-3; D unresolved. Germline V gene sequence: CDR1 SQVTM, CDR2 ANQGSEA. The ends were cut back, 2 bases at V and 1 base at J, with 3 bases in the middle. The CDR3 runs 12 residues. Here the CDR3 DNA reads TGCAGCGTTGAACAATCTGGAAACACCATATATTTT. Translated, it gives CSVEQSGNTIYF.